What follows describes a single TCR beta chain. This clonotype was detected a few times. Its cognate antigen has yet to be identified. No base-level quality is on record; no much larger clone is a single base apart. Library prep was done by PCR. TCRdb shows the sequencer as Illumina HiSeq 2500. TCR library preparation used molecular barcoding, with unique molecular identifiers applied to normalize quantification of the TCRbeta repertoire. TCRdb handled the public reads itself, with Q25 trimming in fastp and clone calling in MiXCR, and kept productive beta chains. Every entry covers one CDR3 protein and lists the most common genes and DNA from its rows. The sample has roughly 570,000 distinct CDR3 sequences on record, approximately 30% of them singletons. Of the sample, 36% is held by the ten largest clones. This entry belongs to a study of T-cell reconstitution after alpha-beta-depleted transplantation in children (dated by TCRdb to about 2016). With respect to the entire study: Using TCR repertoire profiling, the study quantitatively followed how T-cell immune reconstitution unfolded in children after TCRalphabeta/CD19-depleted allogeneic hematopoietic cell transplantation. What the work shows at the level of the full study, not this receptor alone: Over subsequent months, a decline in hyperexpanded clone frequencies was noted, and after one year, T-cell counts and TCRbeta diversity were mostly ascribed to newly produced T cells. The apparently early recovery of alphabetaT-cell counts about two months after transplant reportedly depended on only several hundred rapidly expanded clones that came from non-depleted graft cells. In some patients, high TCRbeta diversity at day 60 was attributed to recipient T cells and intrathymic progenitors that had survived conditioning.

V and J are truncated by 1 base and 5 bases respectively, leaving an intervening sequence of 14 bases. The germline V gene sets CDR1 to SGHVS and CDR2 to FQNEAQ. The CDR3 runs 15 residues from the cysteine to the phenylalanine. Only the CDR3 part of the read is kept: 45 bases, read in frame from the first base. Reading the label with the study, this specimen's treatment or condition is: allogeneic hematopoietic cell transplantation with graft depleted of TCRalphabeta T cells and CD19 B cells. TCRalphabeta/CD19-depleted allogeneic hematopoietic cell grafts were given to the transplant recipients, all of whom were children.

Sequenced material: PBMCs, taken before TCRalphabeta/CD19-depleted stem cell transplant. The sequence was collected from a boy in the first two years of life with Wiskott-Aldrich syndrome, due to receive a stem cell transplant. The sequence is built from TRBV7-8 and TRBJ2-5, and perhaps TRBD2 as D gene, on 7 matching bases. Read as DNA, the sequence is TGTGCCAGCAGCTTAGGGGAGGGGGTCAGGGAGACCCAGTACTTC. This gives the protein CASSLGEGVRETQYF.